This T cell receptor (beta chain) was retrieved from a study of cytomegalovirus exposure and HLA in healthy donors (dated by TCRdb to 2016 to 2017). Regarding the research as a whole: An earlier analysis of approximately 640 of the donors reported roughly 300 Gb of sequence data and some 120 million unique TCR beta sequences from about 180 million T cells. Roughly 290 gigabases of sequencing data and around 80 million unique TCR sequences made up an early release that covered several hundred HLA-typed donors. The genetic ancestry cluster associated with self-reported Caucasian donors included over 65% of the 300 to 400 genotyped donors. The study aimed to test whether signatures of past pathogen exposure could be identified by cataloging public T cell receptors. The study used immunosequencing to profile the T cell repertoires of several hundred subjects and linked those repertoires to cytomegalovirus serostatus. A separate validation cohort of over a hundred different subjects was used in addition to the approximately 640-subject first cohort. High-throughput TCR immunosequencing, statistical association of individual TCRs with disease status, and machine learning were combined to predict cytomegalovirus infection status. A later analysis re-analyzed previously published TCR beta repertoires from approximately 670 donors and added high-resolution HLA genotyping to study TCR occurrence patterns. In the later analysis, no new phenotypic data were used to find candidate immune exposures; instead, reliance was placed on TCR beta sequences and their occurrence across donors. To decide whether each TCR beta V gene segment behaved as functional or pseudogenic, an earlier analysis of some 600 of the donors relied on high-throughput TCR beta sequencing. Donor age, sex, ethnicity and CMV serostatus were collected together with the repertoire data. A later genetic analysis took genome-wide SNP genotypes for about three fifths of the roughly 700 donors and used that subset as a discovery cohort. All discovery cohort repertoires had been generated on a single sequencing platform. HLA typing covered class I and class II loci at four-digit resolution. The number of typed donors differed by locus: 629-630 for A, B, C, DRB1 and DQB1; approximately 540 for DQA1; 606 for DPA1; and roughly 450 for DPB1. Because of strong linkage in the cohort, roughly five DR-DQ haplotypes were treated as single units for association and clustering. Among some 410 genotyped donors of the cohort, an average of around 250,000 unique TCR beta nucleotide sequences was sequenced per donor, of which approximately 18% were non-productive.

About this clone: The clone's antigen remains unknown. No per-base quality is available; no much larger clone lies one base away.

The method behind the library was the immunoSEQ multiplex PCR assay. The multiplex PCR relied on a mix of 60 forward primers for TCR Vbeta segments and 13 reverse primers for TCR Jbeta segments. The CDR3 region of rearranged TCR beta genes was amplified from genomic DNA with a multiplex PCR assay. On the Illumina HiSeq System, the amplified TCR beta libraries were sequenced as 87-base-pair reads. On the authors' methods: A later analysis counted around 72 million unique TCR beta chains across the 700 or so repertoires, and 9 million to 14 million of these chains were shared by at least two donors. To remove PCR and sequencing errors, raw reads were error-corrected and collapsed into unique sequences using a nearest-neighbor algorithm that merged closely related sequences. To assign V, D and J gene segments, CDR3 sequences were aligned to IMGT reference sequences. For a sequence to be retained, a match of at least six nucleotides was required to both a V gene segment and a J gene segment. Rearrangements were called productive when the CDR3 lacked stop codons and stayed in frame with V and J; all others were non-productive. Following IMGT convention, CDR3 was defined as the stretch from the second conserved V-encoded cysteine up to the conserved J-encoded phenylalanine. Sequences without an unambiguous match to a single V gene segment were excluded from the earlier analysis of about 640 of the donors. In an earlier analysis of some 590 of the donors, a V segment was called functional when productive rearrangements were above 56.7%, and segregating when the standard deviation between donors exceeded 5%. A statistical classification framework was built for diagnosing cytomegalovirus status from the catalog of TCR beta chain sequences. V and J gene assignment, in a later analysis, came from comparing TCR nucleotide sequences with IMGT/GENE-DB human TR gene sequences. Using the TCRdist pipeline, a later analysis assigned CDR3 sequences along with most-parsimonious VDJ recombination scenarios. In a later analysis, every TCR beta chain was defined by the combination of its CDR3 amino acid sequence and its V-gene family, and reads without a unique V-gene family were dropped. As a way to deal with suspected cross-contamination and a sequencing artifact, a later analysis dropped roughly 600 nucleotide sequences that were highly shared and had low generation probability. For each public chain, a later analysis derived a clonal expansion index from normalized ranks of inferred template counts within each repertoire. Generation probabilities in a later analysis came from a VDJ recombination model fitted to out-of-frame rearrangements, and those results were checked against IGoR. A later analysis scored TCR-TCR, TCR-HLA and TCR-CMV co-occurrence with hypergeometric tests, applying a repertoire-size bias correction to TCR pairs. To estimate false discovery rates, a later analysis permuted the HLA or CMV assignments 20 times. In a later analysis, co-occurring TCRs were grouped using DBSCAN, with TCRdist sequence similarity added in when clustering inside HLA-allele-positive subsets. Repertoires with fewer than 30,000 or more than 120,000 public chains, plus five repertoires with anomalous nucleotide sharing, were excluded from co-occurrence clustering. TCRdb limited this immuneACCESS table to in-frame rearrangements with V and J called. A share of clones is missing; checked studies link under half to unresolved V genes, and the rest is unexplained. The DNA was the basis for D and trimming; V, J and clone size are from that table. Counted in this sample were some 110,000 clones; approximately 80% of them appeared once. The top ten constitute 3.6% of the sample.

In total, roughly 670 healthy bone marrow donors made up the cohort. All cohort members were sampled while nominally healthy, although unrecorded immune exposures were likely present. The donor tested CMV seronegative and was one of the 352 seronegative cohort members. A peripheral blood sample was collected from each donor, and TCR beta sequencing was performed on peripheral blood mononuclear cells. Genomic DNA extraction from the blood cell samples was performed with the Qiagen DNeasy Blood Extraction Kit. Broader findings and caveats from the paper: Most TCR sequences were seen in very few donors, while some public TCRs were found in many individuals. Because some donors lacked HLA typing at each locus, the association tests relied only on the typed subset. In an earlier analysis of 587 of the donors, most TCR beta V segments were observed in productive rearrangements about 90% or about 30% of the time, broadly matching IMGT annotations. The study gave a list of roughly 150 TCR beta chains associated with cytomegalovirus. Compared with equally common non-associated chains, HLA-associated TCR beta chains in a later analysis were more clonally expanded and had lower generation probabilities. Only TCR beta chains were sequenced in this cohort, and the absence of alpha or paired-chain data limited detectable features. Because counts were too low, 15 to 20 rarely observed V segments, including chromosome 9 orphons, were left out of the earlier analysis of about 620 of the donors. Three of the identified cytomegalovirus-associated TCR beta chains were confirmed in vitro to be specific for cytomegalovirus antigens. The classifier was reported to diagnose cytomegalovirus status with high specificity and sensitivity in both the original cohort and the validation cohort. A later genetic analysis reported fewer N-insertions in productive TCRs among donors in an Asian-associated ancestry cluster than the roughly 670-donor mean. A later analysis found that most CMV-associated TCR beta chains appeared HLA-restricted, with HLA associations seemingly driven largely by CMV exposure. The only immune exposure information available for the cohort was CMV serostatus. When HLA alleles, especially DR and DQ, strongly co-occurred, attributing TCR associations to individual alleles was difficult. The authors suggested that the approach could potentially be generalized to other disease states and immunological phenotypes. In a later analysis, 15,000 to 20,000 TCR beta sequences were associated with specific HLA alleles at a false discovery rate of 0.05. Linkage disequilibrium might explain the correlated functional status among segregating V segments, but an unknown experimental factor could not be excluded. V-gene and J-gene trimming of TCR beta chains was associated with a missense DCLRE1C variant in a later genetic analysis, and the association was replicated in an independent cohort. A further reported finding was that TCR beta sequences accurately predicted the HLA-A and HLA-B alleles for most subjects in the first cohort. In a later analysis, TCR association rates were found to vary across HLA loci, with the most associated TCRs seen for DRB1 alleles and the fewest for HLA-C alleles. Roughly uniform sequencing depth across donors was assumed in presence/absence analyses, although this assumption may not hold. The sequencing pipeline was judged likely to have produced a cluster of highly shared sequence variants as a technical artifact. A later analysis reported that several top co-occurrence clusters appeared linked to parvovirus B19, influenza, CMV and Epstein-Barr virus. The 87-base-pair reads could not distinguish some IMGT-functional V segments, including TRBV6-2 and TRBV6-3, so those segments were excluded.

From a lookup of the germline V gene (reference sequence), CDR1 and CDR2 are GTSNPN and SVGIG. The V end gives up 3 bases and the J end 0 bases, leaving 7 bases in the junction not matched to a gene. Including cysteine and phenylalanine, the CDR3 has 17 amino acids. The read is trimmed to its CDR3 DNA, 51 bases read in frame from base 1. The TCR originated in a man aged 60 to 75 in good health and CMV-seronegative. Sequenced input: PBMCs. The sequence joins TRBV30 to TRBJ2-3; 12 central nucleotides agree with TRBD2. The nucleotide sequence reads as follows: TGTGCCTGGAGCCAGGGACTAGCGGGCCCCAGCACAGATACGCAGTATTTT. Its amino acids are CAWSQGLAGPSTDTQYF.